This T cell receptor (beta chain) was captured in a study of CD8 T cells in ankylosing spondylitis. Using its own MiXCR run on the 5' RACE reads, TCRdb lists one record per CDR3 protein. In the table there are around 330,000 distinct CDR3 sequences, roughly 10% of which are singletons. The CDR3 spans 14 residues. V gave up 4 bases and J gave up 2 bases, with 13 bases separating them. CDR1 SQVTM and CDR2 ANQGSEA come from the germline V gene. Study-wide findings and caveats: According to the report, clones linked to the disease were significantly enriched in matched synovial fluid samples taken from ankylosing spondylitis patients.

A word on this clonotype: What it recognizes is unknown. A much bigger clone sits one base away, suggesting this may be a read error.

This chain connects TRBV29-1 to TRBJ2-3; the D is unclear. The clonotype originates from a female donor with ankylosing spondylitis or in good health (not recorded which). What was sequenced was blood, either unsorted or a sorted T cell fraction (not recorded which). In DNA, the CDR3 is TGCAGCGTTGGGGTGGGAAAGACCACAGATACGCAGTATTTT. This translates into CSVGVGKTTDTQYF.